The clone carrying this TCR beta chain was detected many times. The antigen is undetermined. TCRdb processed the 5' RACE reads anew with MiXCR; each CDR3 protein has one entry. The sample consists of approximately 140,000 distinct CDR3 sequences, 17% of them appearing once. These data belong to a study of CD8 T cells in ankylosing spondylitis. Study conclusions and caveats: Blood of patients with ankylosing spondylitis appeared to be characterized by a TCR beta motif of eight highly homologous variants. Several of the motif variants were reported before in synovial fluid and blood from reactive arthritis. Reportedly, disease-linked clones are significantly enriched in ankylosing spondylitis patients' matched synovial fluid. Disease-associated clones were CD8+ and fairly uncommon in peripheral blood.

The CDR3 runs 15 residues. V lost 6 bases to trimming and J lost 2 bases, with 17 bases between them. From germline, CDR1 is SQVTM and CDR2 ANQGSEA. V is TRBV29-1 and J is TRBJ2-1; D gene uncertain. Material: blood, either unsorted or a sorted T cell fraction (not recorded which). The receptor's source is a male donor with ankylosing spondylitis. CDR3 nucleotide sequence: TGCAGCGTGGGTCCGCGGAACCCGGCCTACAATGAGCAGTTCTTC. This gives the protein CSVGPRNPAYNEQFF.